This TCR beta chain came from a study of blood T cell repertoires in COVID-19. About the research overall: Acute-phase and convalescent COVID-19 samples originated in the United States, Italy and Spain. In each case, the material was cDNA or gDNA derived from T cells, B-cell-depleted T cells, or PBMCs.

This table comes from immunoSEQ multiplex PCR, and its TCRdb copy is limited to in-frame clones, with some not included. The data show around 290,000 clones, approximately 91% seen once. Per germline, CDR1 LNHDA and CDR2 SQIVND (reference sequence). V shed 7 bases and J 8 bases; nucleotides not matched to a gene: 11. The CDR3 consists of 14 residues. Patients from Seattle were sampled longitudinally, starting during active infection. Sequencing was done on a sample of peripheral blood. The receptor comes from a woman in her 30s with COVID-19, enrolled during active disease. The chain has TRBV19 and TRBJ2-4; 7 nucleotides align to TRBD2. DNA for the CDR3: TGTGCCAGTACCGATCGGGGGGAGTGGGACATTCAGTACTTC. Its protein is CASTDRGEWDIQYF.